What follows are 22 T cell receptor beta chains derived from one specimen sequenced in a study of blood T cells in healthy people across ages (dated by TCRdb to about 2015). Preparation of the library involved 5' RACE. Instrument on record: Illumina HiSeq 2500. A second PCR of about 6 to 12 cycles was run with a J-beta primer mix and a sample-barcoded 5' primer. TCRdb cleaned the public reads at Q25 with fastp, built clones with MiXCR and kept in-frame beta chains. A single entry per CDR3 protein holds the most common genes and DNA from its merged rows. The sample table records some 800,000 distinct CDR3 sequences; approximately 25% of these occur just once. The top ten hold roughly 3.8% of the sample. These data are also associated with another study on T cells of mothers and their children.

The sequencing sample was made of blood. Receptors were obtained from a boy aged 5-17 years in good health.

A few counts support this clonotype. This chain connects TRBV5-1 to TRBJ2-7; weak D call: TRBD2 (5 bases). With 0 bases removed from V and 0 bases from J, the gap between germline ends came to 13 bases. Germline CDR1 is SGHRS and CDR2 is YFSETQ. The CDR3 runs 16 residues. Here the CDR3 reads CASSLVGRGNSYEQYF. The CDR3 nucleotides are TGCGCCAGCAGCTTGGTAGGGCGAGGGAACTCCTACGAGCAGTACTTC.

This clonotype was counted many times. The chain combines TRBV7-2 with TRBJ1-4; no reliable D call. The V end lost 4 bases, the J end lost 7 bases, and 10 bases lay between the germline ends. The CDR3 consists of 13 residues. CDR1 and CDR2 (germline): SGHTA, FQGNSA. The CDR3 spells CASSSNLREKLFF. CDR3 bases: TGTGCCAGCAGCTCCAACCTCCGTGAAAAACTGTTTTTT.

This chain joins TRBV20-1 and TRBJ2-1; D assignment may be TRBD1 or TRBD2 (5 bases each). Germline CDR1 is DFQATT and CDR2 is SNEGSKA (reference sequence). V lost 6 bases and J lost 6, with 18 bases in between. This CDR3 contains 14 residues. The CDR3 DNA is TGCAGTGCAGCCGGGACCCCCCTGCTCAATGAGCAGTTCTTC. Translated, it gives CSAAGTPLLNEQFF.

This chain joins TRBV12-3 or TRBV12-4 and TRBJ2-4; 8 bases map to TRBD1. With V trimmed by 6 bases and J by 7 bases, 5 bases remained unmatched. The CDR3 length is 13 residues. The CDR3: CASSPTGVNIQYF. The CDR3 DNA reads as TGTGCCAGCAGCCCGACAGGGGTTAACATTCAGTACTTC.

The rearrangement uses TRBV10-3 and TRBJ2-7; 8 positions agree with TRBD1. Germline trimming cut 8 bases from V and 7 bases from J; bases unmatched to any gene: 4. This CDR3 contains 11 residues. The germline V gene encodes CDR1 ENHRY and CDR2 SYGVKD. This CDR3 is CAIQGAKEQYF. The CDR3 DNA follows: TGTGCCATCCAGGGGGCGAAAGAGCAGTACTTC.

The chain recombines TRBV4-1 with TRBJ2-1; TRBD1 matches 7 bases. In germline, CDR1 is MGHRA, CDR2 YSYEKL. V lost 0 bases to trimming and J lost 2 bases; unmatched junction nucleotides: 1. CDR3 length equals 15 residues. For the CDR3, the DNA is TGCGCCAGCAGCCAAGAGGGGACAGCCTACAATGAGCAGTTCTTC. Its translation: CASSQEGTAYNEQFF.

V and J are TRBV27 and TRBJ1-1; 10 bases line up with TRBD1. The CDR3 runs to 12 residues. With V trimmed by 6 bases and J by 10 bases, 5 bases remained unmatched. Germline lookup yields CDR1 MNHEY and CDR2 SMNVEV (reference sequence). This CDR3 is CASRGQGVRAFF. The DNA of the CDR3 is TGTGCCAGCAGAGGACAGGGGGTACGAGCTTTCTTT.

This clonotype appeared a few times. The genes are TRBV4-3 and TRBJ1-6, with D maybe TRBD1 (5 bases). The V end was cut by 0 bases, the J end by 7 bases, with 10 bases between. This CDR3 spans 15 amino acids. Per the germline V gene, CDR1 is LGHNA and CDR2 is YSLEER. CDR3 residues: CASSQDSGRNSPLHF. The CDR3 coding sequence is TGCGCCAGCAGCCAAGATTCAGGGAGGAATTCACCCCTCCACTTT.

V gene TRBV29-1 combines with J gene TRBJ1-4; the D gene is possibly TRBD1 (5 bases). Trimming stripped 1 base from V and 7 bases from J, with 7 bases between. Germline V lookup: CDR1 SQVTM, CDR2 ANQGSEA. The CDR3 runs 12 residues. The CDR3 nucleotides read TGCAGCGTTGAAGGGGGCAGTGAAAAACTGTTTTTT. Its protein is CSVEGGSEKLFF.

Ten or more counts support this clonotype. The V and J genes are TRBV29-1 and TRBJ2-7; D ambiguous. Germline CDR1 reads SQVTM; CDR2 reads ANQGSEA. The CDR3 spans 11 residues. Trimming removed 0 bases at V and 2 bases at J, with 2 bases between. As DNA, the CDR3 is TGCAGCGTTGAAGAGGCCTACGAGCAGTACTTC. Its protein product is CSVEEAYEQYF.

This clonotype was seen a few times. J is TRBJ2-6 and V is TRBV7-2, with no clear D. The germline V gene has CDR1 SGHTA and CDR2 FQGNSA. Trimming left V 2 bases short and J 2 bases short, with 7 bases between. The length of the CDR3 is 15 residues. CDR3 in amino acids: CASSLTVAGANVLTF. DNA for the CDR3: TGTGCCAGCAGCTTAACAGTAGCTGGGGCCAACGTCCTGACTTTC.

The gene calls are TRBV4-2 and TRBJ2-5; D is uncertain. The germline gives CDR1 LGHNA, CDR2 YNFKEQ. There are 14 residues in the CDR3. Trimming took off 1 base at V and 1 base at J, with 7 bases between the two ends. This chain's CDR3 is CASSQVDSQETQYF. The CDR3, as DNA: TGTGCCAGCAGCCAAGTGGATAGCCAAGAGACCCAGTACTTC.

V usage is TRBV5-6 and J usage is TRBJ2-3; 8 bases line up with TRBD1. Germline CDR1 and CDR2: SGHDT and YYEEEE. The CDR3 extends over 16 amino acids. Trimming took 0 bases from V and 2 from J; bases not matched to a gene: 5. The CDR3 loop is CASSLEVRGLTDTQYF. CDR3 sequence (DNA): TGTGCCAGCAGCTTGGAGGTCAGGGGGCTCACAGATACGCAGTATTTT.

The chain employs TRBV6-5 and TRBJ1-4, with 9 nucleotides matching TRBD1. The trim removed 6 bases at V and 4 bases at J, leaving 6 bases unmatched. The CDR3 covers 15 residues. Germline V gene data show CDR1 as MNHEY and CDR2 as SVGAGI. CDR3 residues: CASRPHRGLNEKLFF. CDR3 sequence (DNA): TGTGCCAGCAGGCCTCACAGGGGGCTTAATGAAAAACTGTTTTTT.

In its sample, this clonotype was seen a few times. The CDR3 DNA is TGTGCCAGCAGCTTAGCCGGGACCCACACTGAAGCTTTCTTT. This encodes CASSLAGTHTEAFF. V and J are TRBV13 and TRBJ1-1; a weak D match, TRBD1 (5 bases). Trimming removed 1 base from V and 3 bases from J, with 9 bases in between. The length of the CDR3 is 14 residues. CDR1 is PRHDT and CDR2 is FYEKMQ in the germline V gene (reference sequence).

This clonotype was found a few times. V is TRBV12-3 or TRBV12-4 and J is TRBJ1-4, with unresolved D. V lost 6 bases, J lost 0 bases, and 11 bases lay in between. This CDR3 comprises 15 residues. The CDR3 loop is CASRLAAATNEKLFF. The CDR3 DNA is TGTGCCAGCAGGTTGGCGGCAGCAACTAATGAAAAACTGTTTTTT.

CDR3 residues: CASSLVRSASGSSTDEQYF. The CDR3 region has the DNA TGTGCCAGCAGTTTGGTACGGTCGGCTAGCGGGAGTTCTACGGACGAGCAGTACTTC. The rearrangement joins TRBV28 to TRBJ2-7, with 10 nucleotides matching TRBD2. This CDR3 spans 19 amino acids. Per germline, CDR1 MDHEN and CDR2 SYDVKM. J lost 5 bases, V lost 3 bases, and 19 bases had no gene match.

The chain recombines TRBV20-1 with TRBJ1-5; D call uncertain. CDR3 size: 16 residues. CDR1 and CDR2 from the germline V gene are DFQATT and SNEGSKA (reference sequence). V was pared by 0 bases and J by 0 bases, with 12 bases between. CDR3 nucleotides: TGCAGTGCTAGAGATCGGTCGCGCTATAGCAATCAGCCCCAGCATTTT. Protein sequence: CSARDRSRYSNQPQHF.

Turning to this clonotype: The CDR3 carries no conserved terminal phenylalanine or tryptophan, so it likely arises from a read error. J is TRBJ1-1 and V is TRBV14, with a weak D call TRBD1 (6 bases). The CDR3 length is 15 residues. Trimming stripped 1 base from V and 0 bases from J, with 9 bases between. Germline V gene sequence: CDR1 SGHDN, CDR2 FVKESK. The CDR3 DNA sequence: TGTGCCAGCAGCCAAGTCGGGACACTGAACACTGAAGCTTTCCTT. Translation: CASSQVGTLNTEAFL.

The chain has TRBV29-1 and TRBJ1-1; D call uncertain. The V end was cut by 3 bases, the J end by 5 bases, with 7 bases between. The CDR3 length is 11 residues. Germline values: CDR1 SQVTM, CDR2 ANQGSEA. The CDR3 loop is CSVDEGTEAFF. The CDR3 DNA sequence: TGCAGCGTTGATGAGGGAACTGAAGCTTTCTTT. Filled out from reference TRBV29-1 and TRBJ1-1, the complete variable domain reads SAVISQKPSRDICQRGTSLTIQCQVDSQVTMMFWYRQQPGQSLTLIATANQGSEATYESGFVIDKFPISRPNLTFSTLTVSNMSPEDSSIYLCSVDEGTEAFFGQGTRLTVV.

This clonotype turned up a few times. The chain employs TRBV3-1 and TRBJ2-7; no reliable D call. Trimming left V 5 bases short and J 7 bases short, with 12 bases between. CDR3 length equals 12 residues. Germline V gene sequence: CDR1 LGHDT, CDR2 YNNKEL (reference sequence). In nucleotides, the CDR3 is TGTGCCAGCAGCGACGACGGGTTTGAGCAGTACTTC. Translated: CASSDDGFEQYF.

The V gene is TRBV4-3, the J gene TRBJ1-2; 9 bases align to TRBD1. Germline V gives CDR1 LGHNA, CDR2 YSLEER. CDR3 length: 18 amino acids. The V gene end was trimmed by 1 base and the J gene end by 0 bases; junction bases not matched to a gene: 9. The CDR3 bases are TGCGCCAGCAGCCAAGGCCTCGCGGGACAGGGAGCTAACTATGGCTACACCTTC. Protein sequence: CASSQGLAGQGANYGYTF.